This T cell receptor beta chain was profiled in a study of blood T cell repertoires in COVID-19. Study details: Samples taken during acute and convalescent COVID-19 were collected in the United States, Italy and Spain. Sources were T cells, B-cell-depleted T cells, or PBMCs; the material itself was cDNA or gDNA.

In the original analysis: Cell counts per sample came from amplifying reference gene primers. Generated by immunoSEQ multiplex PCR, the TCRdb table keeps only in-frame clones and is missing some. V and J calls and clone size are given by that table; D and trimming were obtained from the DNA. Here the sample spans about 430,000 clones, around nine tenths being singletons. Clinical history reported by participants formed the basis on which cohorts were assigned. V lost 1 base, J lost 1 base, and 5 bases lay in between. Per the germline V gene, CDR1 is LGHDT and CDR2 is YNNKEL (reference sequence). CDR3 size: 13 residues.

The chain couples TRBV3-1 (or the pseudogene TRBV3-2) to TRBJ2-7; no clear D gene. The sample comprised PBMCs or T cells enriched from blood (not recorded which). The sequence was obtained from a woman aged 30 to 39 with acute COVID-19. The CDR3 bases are TGTGCCAGCAGCCAAGTCCTTTCCTACGAGCAGTACTTC. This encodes CASSQVLSYEQYF.